One sample yielded the 5 T cell receptor beta chains listed below, sequenced in a study of PD-1 blockade in classical Hodgkin lymphoma. TCRdb's copy holds only in-frame clones and misses some; the assay was immunoSEQ multiplex PCR. The repertoire holds about 93,000 clones, just under 80% seen once, with roughly 10% in the top ten. Time point of the sample: cycle 4 day 1 (C4D1), after six to seven weeks of nivolumab. All patients relapsed after autologous stem cell transplantation, and brentuximab vedotin exposure varied. This specimen consisted of peripheral blood mononuclear cells (PBMCs), obtained before the fourth cycle of nivolumab. The origin of the receptors is a human donor with classical Hodgkin lymphoma.

The V and J genes are TRBV7-9 and TRBJ2-1, with D tentatively TRBD2 (5 bases). The CDR3 extends over 14 amino acids. V was clipped by 4 bases and J by 9 bases, with 16 bases between them. Looked up from germline, CDR1 is SEHNR and CDR2 is FQNEAQ (reference sequence). The CDR3 is CASSSNRLRGEQFF. The CDR3 bases are TGTGCCAGCAGCTCCAACCGACTCCGGGGTGAGCAGTTCTTC.

V gene TRBV19 combines with J gene TRBJ1-3; D not resolved. Per germline, CDR1 LNHDA and CDR2 SQIVND (reference sequence). This CDR3 spans 15 amino acids. V was pared by 2 bases and J by 0 bases, with 8 bases between. The CDR3, as DNA: TGTGCCAGTAGTATAAACACCGACTCTGGAAACACCATATATTTT. Amino acids: CASSINTDSGNTIYF.

The rearrangement uses TRBV29-1 and TRBJ2-7; a weak D match, TRBD2 (6 bases). The V gene lost 4 bases and the J gene lost 0 bases, with 16 bases spanning the gap. CDR3 length: 15 amino acids. Germline V CDR1 and CDR2: SQVTM, ANQGSEA. The CDR3 loop is CSVGGGTPSSYEQYF. CDR3 sequence (DNA): TGCAGCGTTGGGGGCGGGACGCCAAGCTCCTACGAGCAGTACTTC.

V is TRBV5-4 and J is TRBJ2-5; D is possibly TRBD2 (5 bases). Germline V gives CDR1 SGHNT, CDR2 YYREEE (reference sequence). There are 14 residues in the CDR3. V was clipped by 2 bases and J by 5 bases, with 13 bases between them. The CDR3 sequence is CASSFRDGSETQYF. CDR3 nucleotide sequence: TGTGCCAGCAGCTTCCGGGATGGAAGTGAGACCCAGTACTTC.

V usage is TRBV7-2 and J usage is TRBJ2-5; the D gene is possibly TRBD2 (5 bases). The CDR3 spans 14 residues. V was shortened by 2 bases and J by 0 bases, with 7 bases between the two germline ends. Germline CDR1 and CDR2: SGHTA and FQGNSA. The CDR3 reads CASSLLAYQETQYF. CDR3 in DNA: TGTGCCAGCAGCTTATTAGCGTACCAAGAGACCCAGTACTTC.